The 10 T cell receptor beta chains below were found in one sample sequenced in a study of CD8 T cells in Susac syndrome. Random-hexamer reverse transcription was applied to roughly 0.5 to 1 ug RNA. TCRdb re-called the immunoSEQ multiplex PCR reads through MiXCR, storing one row per CDR3 protein. Here the sample spans about 140,000 distinct CDR3 sequences, 95% being singletons. Material for sequencing was CD4+ T cells from PBMCs. These receptors were taken from a human donor with multiple sclerosis.

This sequence joins TRBV12-3 or TRBV12-4 and TRBJ2-2; 7 bases map to TRBD1. The V and J ends lost 8 bases and 4 bases, in that order; junction bases with no gene match: 7. This CDR3 comprises 14 residues. For the CDR3, the DNA is TGTGCCAGCGACGACAGGGAGAGCACCGGGGAGCTGTTTTTT. The encoded protein is CASDDRESTGELFF.

This chain uses TRBV3-1 with TRBJ1-2; D possibly corresponds to TRBD1 (5 bases). Germline values: CDR1 LGHDT, CDR2 YNNKEL (reference sequence). The CDR3 loop spans 12 amino acids. The V end lost 2 bases, the J end lost 7 bases, and 8 bases lay between the germline ends. CDR3 coding DNA: TGTGCCAGCAGCCAACTCAGGGCTGGCTACACCTTC. Translating gives CASSQLRAGYTF.

The chain couples TRBV4-1 to TRBJ2-5; TRBD2 matches 12 bases. The CDR3 sequence is 18 residues long. Germline V gene lookup returns CDR1 MGHRA and CDR2 YSYEKL. With V trimmed by 0 bases and J by 5 bases, 10 bases remained unmatched. The CDR3 nucleotides read TGCGCCAGCAGCCAAGATGGGTCTAGCGGGAGGGCCTTGGAGACCCAGTACTTC. Its translation is CASSQDGSSGRALETQYF.

This chain joins TRBV24-1 and TRBJ2-5, with D hard to call. The germline V gene encodes CDR1 KGHDR and CDR2 SFDVKD. The CDR3 length is 11 residues. The V gene lost 4 bases and the J gene lost 4 bases, with 3 bases spanning the gap. This CDR3 reads CATSEGETQYF. The DNA of the CDR3 is TGTGCCACCAGTGAGGGAGAGACCCAGTACTTC.

The rearrangement uses TRBV12-3 or TRBV12-4 and TRBJ1-5; D gene unclear. Deletions cut 2 bases from V and 6 bases from J, with 8 bases between. The length of the CDR3 is 13 residues. CDR3 sequence: CASSLTGPQPQHF. The DNA for the CDR3 is TGTGCCAGCAGTTTAACGGGCCCTCAGCCCCAGCATTTT.

This chain uses TRBV3-1 with TRBJ2-1, with D uncertain. V was shortened by 0 bases and J by 5 bases, with 11 bases between the two germline ends. The CDR3 is 15 residues long. Looked up from germline, CDR1 is LGHDT and CDR2 is YNNKEL (reference sequence). The CDR3, as DNA: TGTGCCAGCAGCCAAGATCGCAGGATTAACAATGAGCAGTTCTTC. Translated, it gives CASSQDRRINNEQFF.

This chain connects TRBV7-2 to TRBJ2-5; D unresolved. Germline CDR1 and CDR2: SGHTA and FQGNSA. The length of the CDR3 is 13 residues. Trimming cost V 0 bases and J 3 bases, with 5 bases left between them. The CDR3 sequence: CASSLAVKETQYF. The CDR3 DNA reads TGTGCCAGCAGCTTAGCTGTGAAAGAGACCCAGTACTTC.

This sequence joins TRBV7-6 and TRBJ1-4; D perhaps matches TRBD1 (6 bases). Germline lookup yields CDR1 SGHVS and CDR2 FNYEAQ. CDR3 length: 14 residues. With 2 bases removed from V and 8 bases from J, the gap between germline ends came to 12 bases. The CDR3 is CASSLRGWSEKLFF. The CDR3 DNA sequence: TGTGCCAGCAGCTTAAGGGGGTGGTCGGAAAAACTGTTTTTT.

The rearrangement uses TRBV5-4 and TRBJ1-5; D is ambiguous. Trimming took off 0 bases at V and 4 bases at J, with 8 bases between the two ends. The CDR3 loop spans 14 amino acids. Germline values: CDR1 SGHNT, CDR2 YYREEE (reference sequence). CDR3 in DNA: TGTGCCAGCAGCTTGGGAGTGGGGAATCAGCCCCAGCATTTT. As protein: CASSLGVGNQPQHF.

The chain uses TRBV13 and TRBJ1-2; 9 bases are shared with TRBD1. Losses at the gene ends were 8 bases for V and 3 bases for J; bases not matched to a gene: 7. Germline V gene data show CDR1 as PRHDT and CDR2 as FYEKMQ (reference sequence). The length of the CDR3 is 14 residues. CDR3 DNA: TGTGCCAGCCGGGACAGGGCGGGGCACTATGGCTACACCTTC. Translation: CASRDRAGHYGYTF.